The rows below give T cell receptor beta chains drawn from one sample of a study of blood T cell repertoires in COVID-19. Profiling relied on immunoSEQ multiplex PCR, and the TCRdb table lists in-frame clones only, not all of them. The sample records 200,000 to 300,000 clones, approximately 86% being singletons. The specimen sequenced was peripheral blood. The receptors derive from a woman aged 60-75 years who had recovered from COVID-19. CDR3s include the opening cysteine and the closing phenylalanine or tryptophan. D genes are given only for firm matches. The size entry is marked missing in some rows and otherwise reads once, few, many or a size class.

TRBD2,TRBJ2-3,NA,TRBV7-2,CASSRTSGGLSDTQYF,TGTGCCAGCAGTCGAACTAGCGGGGGGCTGTCAGATACGCAGTATTTT
NA,TRBJ2-7,NA,TRBV29-1,CSVTKTASYEQYF,TGCAGCGTTACCAAGACAGCTTCCTACGAGCAGTACTTC
NA,TRBJ1-6,NA,TRBV6-6,CASSYSAQSPLHF,TGTGCCAGCAGTTACTCGGCCCAGTCACCCCTCCACTTT
NA,TRBJ2-6,NA,TRBV19,CASSMGAGWTWAGANVLTF,TGTGCCAGTAGTATGGGGGCAGGGTGGACTTGGGCCGGGGCCAACGTCCTGACTTTC
NA,TRBJ1-4,NA,TRBV19,CASSKMDSGNEKLFF,TGTGCCAGTAGTAAAATGGACAGTGGTAATGAAAAACTGTTTTTT
NA,TRBJ1-5,NA,TRBV7-2,CASSLIYSNQPQHF,TGTGCCAGCAGCTTAATATATAGCAATCAGCCCCAGCATTTT
TRBD1,TRBJ2-6,NA,TRBV3-1/TRBV3-2,CASSPTGPGANVLTF,TGTGCCAGCAGCCCGACAGGGCCTGGGGCCAACGTCCTGACTTTC
NA,TRBJ2-2,once,TRBV6-1,CASSEDPGLSLSMGTGELFF,TGTGCCAGCAGTGAAGACCCGGGACTGAGCCTAAGTATGGGCACCGGGGAGCTGTTTTTT
NA,TRBJ2-7,NA,TRBV3-1/TRBV3-2,CASSHGGQYEQYF,TGTGCCAGCAGCCACGGGGGGCAGTACGAGCAGTACTTC
TRBD2,TRBJ2-2,NA,TRBV9,CASSVGLAGNTGELFF,TGTGCCAGCAGCGTAGGGCTAGCGGGGAACACCGGGGAGCTGTTTTTT
NA,TRBJ1-2,once,TRBV12-3/TRBV12-4,CASSLDTDYGYTF,TGTGCCAGCAGTTTAGACACCGACTATGGCTACACCTTC
TRBD2,TRBJ2-2,NA,TRBV27,CASSLFGLAGTLTGELFF,TGTGCCAGCAGTTTATTCGGACTAGCGGGGACTCTAACCGGGGAGCTGTTTTTT
NA,TRBJ2-1,NA,TRBV6-2/TRBV6-3,CASSYFRGRREQFF,TGTGCCAGCAGTTACTTTCGGGGGAGGCGAGAGCAGTTCTTC
TRBD1,TRBJ2-2,NA,TRBV5-1,CASSLTGVPTNTGELFF,TGCGCCAGCAGCTTAACAGGGGTTCCAACCAACACCGGGGAGCTGTTTTTT
NA,TRBJ2-2,NA,TRBV2,CATTPTANTGELFF,TGTGCCACCACCCCTACTGCGAACACCGGGGAGCTGTTTTTT
TRBD1,TRBJ2-1,NA,TRBV13,CASSRLTGVQFF,TGTGCCAGCAGCCGCCTTACAGGGGTCCAGTTCTTC
TRBD1,TRBJ2-3,NA,TRBV6-1,CASSEYRGRGKQYF,TGTGCCAGCAGTGAGTACAGGGGGCGCGGGAAGCAGTATTTT